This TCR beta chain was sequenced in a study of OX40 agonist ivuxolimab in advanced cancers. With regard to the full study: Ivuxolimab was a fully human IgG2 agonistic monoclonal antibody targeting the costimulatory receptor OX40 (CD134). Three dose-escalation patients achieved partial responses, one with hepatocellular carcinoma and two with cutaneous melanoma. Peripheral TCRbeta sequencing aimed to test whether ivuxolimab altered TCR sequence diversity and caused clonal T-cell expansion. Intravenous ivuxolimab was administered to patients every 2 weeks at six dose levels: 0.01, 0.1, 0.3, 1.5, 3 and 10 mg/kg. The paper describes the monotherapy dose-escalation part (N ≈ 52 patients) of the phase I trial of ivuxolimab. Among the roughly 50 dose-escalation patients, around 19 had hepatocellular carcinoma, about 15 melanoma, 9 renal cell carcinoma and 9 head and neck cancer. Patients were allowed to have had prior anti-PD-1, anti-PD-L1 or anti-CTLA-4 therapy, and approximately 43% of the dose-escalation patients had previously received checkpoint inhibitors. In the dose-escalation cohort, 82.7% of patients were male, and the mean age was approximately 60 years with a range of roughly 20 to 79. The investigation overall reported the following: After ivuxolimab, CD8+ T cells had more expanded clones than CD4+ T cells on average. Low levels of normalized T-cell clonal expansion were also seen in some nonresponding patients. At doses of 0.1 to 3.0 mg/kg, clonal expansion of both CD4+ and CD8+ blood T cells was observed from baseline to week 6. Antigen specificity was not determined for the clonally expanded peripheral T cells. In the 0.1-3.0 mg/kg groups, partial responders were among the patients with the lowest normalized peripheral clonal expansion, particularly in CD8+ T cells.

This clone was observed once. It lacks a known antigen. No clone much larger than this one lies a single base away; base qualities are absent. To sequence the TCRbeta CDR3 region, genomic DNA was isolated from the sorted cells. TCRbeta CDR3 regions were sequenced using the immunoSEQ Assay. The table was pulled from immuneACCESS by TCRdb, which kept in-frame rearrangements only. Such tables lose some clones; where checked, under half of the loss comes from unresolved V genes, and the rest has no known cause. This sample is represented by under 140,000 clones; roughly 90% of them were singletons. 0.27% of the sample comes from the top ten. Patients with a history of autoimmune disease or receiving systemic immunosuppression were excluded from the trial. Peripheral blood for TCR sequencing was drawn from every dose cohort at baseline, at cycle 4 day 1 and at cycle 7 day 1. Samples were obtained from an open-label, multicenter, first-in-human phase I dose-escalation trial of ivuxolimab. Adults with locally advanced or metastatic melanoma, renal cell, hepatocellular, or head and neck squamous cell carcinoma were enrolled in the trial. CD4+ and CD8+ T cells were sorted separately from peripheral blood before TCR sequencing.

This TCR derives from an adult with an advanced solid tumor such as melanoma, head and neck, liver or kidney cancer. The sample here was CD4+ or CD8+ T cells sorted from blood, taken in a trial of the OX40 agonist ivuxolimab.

The CDR3 protein: CASSSSRTSKIGSAEAFF. The nucleotides read TGCGCCAGCAGCTCCTCGCGCACCTCTAAAATCGGAAGCGCTGAAGCTTTCTTT. The chain is made from TRBV4-1 and TRBJ1-1, with the D gene call left open. From cysteine to phenylalanine, the CDR3 is 18 amino acids long. The only DNA kept is the CDR3, 54 bases in frame from the first base. Between the V and J ends, shortened by 5 bases and 6 bases respectively, the junction contains 28 bases. From the germline V gene, CDR1 is MGHRA and CDR2 is YSYEKL.